The 17 T cell receptor beta chains below all came from one sample that was sequenced in a study of OX40 agonist ivuxolimab in advanced cancers. Generated by immunoSEQ multiplex PCR, the TCRdb table keeps only in-frame clones and is missing some. The sample carries 65,000 to 95,000 clones, 85% to 95% recorded once. The sample was CD4+ or CD8+ T cells sorted from blood, taken in a trial of the OX40 agonist ivuxolimab. These receptors all come from an adult with an advanced solid tumor such as melanoma, head and neck, liver or kidney cancer.

The chain is built from TRBV4-3 and TRBJ1-2; D gene unclear. With 0 bases removed from V and 1 base from J, the gap between germline ends came to 6 bases. In germline, CDR1 is LGHNA, CDR2 YSLEER. The CDR3 is made up of 14 amino acids. The CDR3 nucleotides read TGCGCCAGCAGCCAAGATGGGCATAACTATGGCTACACCTTC. Amino acid sequence: CASSQDGHNYGYTF.

This clone was observed a single time. The J gene is TRBJ2-1, the V gene TRBV27; D is possibly TRBD2 (6 bases). The germline V and J ends were trimmed by 1 base and 7 bases, with 8 bases remaining between them. The germline CDR1 and CDR2 sequences are MNHEY and SMNVEV (reference sequence). The CDR3 length is 13 residues. CDR3 DNA sequence: TGTGCCAGCAGTTTATGGCTAGCGAATGAGCAGTTCTTC. This gives the protein CASSLWLANEQFF.

The chain recombines TRBV6-4 with TRBJ2-7; TRBD2 agrees at 7 bases. With 5 bases clipped from V and 0 bases from J, the junction kept 7 bases outside the gene matches. Germline values: CDR1 MRHNA, CDR2 SNTAGT. This CDR3 is 15 amino acids long. The CDR3 sequence: CASSLTSEYSYEQYF. In DNA, the CDR3 is TGTGCCAGCAGTTTAACTAGCGAGTACTCCTACGAGCAGTACTTC.

The CDR3 nucleotides read TGCGCCAGCAGCCAAGATCGAGGGACCTACGAGCAGTACTTC. Translation gives CASSQDRGTYEQYF. The chain couples TRBV4-3 to TRBJ2-7; D might be TRBD2 (5 bases). CDR3 length: 14 residues. Trimming removed 0 bases at V and 2 bases at J, with 8 bases between. Germline loops: CDR1 LGHNA, CDR2 YSLEER.

This chain links TRBV11-2 with TRBJ2-3; TRBD1 matches at 9 bases. Germline assignment: CDR1 SGHAT and CDR2 FQNNGV. The J segment lost 1 base and the V segment lost 5 bases, leaving 4 bases of the junction unmatched. This CDR3 is 15 amino acids long. CDR3 nucleotides: TGTGCCAGCAGCCCATGGACAGGGGGCACAGATACGCAGTATTTT. It yields the protein CASSPWTGGTDTQYF.

Here the CDR3 reads CASSLSGTNSPLHF. The CDR3 DNA is TGTGCCAGCAGTTTATCAGGGACGAATTCACCCCTCCACTTT. This chain links TRBV28 with TRBJ1-6, with a possible D match to TRBD1 (5 bases). V gave up 1 base and J gave up 7 bases, with 8 bases separating them. The CDR3 covers 14 residues. Germline assignment: CDR1 MDHEN and CDR2 SYDVKM.

The chain links TRBV7-9 to TRBJ2-2; TRBD2 might be the D (5 bases). V shed 2 bases and J shed 8 bases, with 18 bases lying between them. This CDR3 spans 16 amino acids. CDR1 is SEHNR, CDR2 FQNEAQ, per germline (reference sequence). The CDR3 spells CASSLKYPGSTGELFF. CDR3 coding DNA: TGTGCCAGCAGCTTAAAGTACCCGGGGTCAACAGGGGAGCTGTTTTTT.

The chain links TRBV7-8 to TRBJ2-7, with TRBD1 identical over 7 bases. The CDR3 runs 15 residues. Germline CDR1 reads SGHVS; CDR2 reads FQNEAQ. V trimming: 5 bases; J trimming: 4 bases; junction bases outside the gene matches: 11. The CDR3 DNA follows: TGTGCCAGCAGCGCTACAACAGGGGCGAAATACGAGCAGTACTTC. Translating it yields CASSATTGAKYEQYF.

The CDR3 protein is CASSQGRGWGTDTQYF. The DNA for the CDR3 is TGTGCCAGCAGCCAGGGAAGGGGGTGGGGCACAGATACGCAGTATTTT. The chain is built from TRBV7-6 and TRBJ2-3; D might be TRBD1 (6 bases). Germline CDR1 is SGHVS and CDR2 is FNYEAQ. CDR3 length equals 16 residues. The V and J ends lost 5 bases and 1 base respectively, with 16 bases between them. Full variable domain (outside the CDR3, taken from reference TRBV7-6 and TRBJ2-3): GAGVSQSPRYKVTKRGQDVALRCDPISGHVSLYWYRQALGQGPEFLTYFNYEAQQDKSGLPNDRFSAERPEGSISTLTIQRTEQRDSAMYRCASSQGRGWGTDTQYFGPGTRLTVL.

This chain joins TRBV9 and TRBJ2-5; D possibly matches TRBD1 or TRBD2 (5 bases each). V lost 4 bases and J lost 3, with 16 bases in between. CDR1 is SGDLS and CDR2 is YYNGEE in the germline V gene. CDR3 length: 15 residues. CDR3 nucleotide sequence: TGTGCCAGCAGCCACCGGGCCGAGGGGAAAGAGACCCAGTACTTC. Protein: CASSHRAEGKETQYF.

The chain couples TRBV7-6 to TRBJ2-2; perhaps TRBD1 as D (6 bases). V lost 3 bases, J lost 5 bases, and 10 bases lay in between. The CDR3 extends over 14 amino acids. Germline loops: CDR1 SGHVS, CDR2 FNYEAQ. The DNA of the CDR3 is TGTGCCAGCAGCTTTGAGGGGGTTACCGGGGAGCTGTTTTTT. It encodes CASSFEGVTGELFF.

The rearrangement joins TRBV5-5 to TRBJ1-2; the D is unclear. From germline, CDR1 is SGHKS and CDR2 YYEKEE (reference sequence). The CDR3 covers 11 residues. Trimming removed 0 bases from V and 8 bases from J, with 5 bases in between. The CDR3 DNA sequence: TGTGCCAGCAGCTTGGGTCACGGCTACACCTTC. Protein sequence: CASSLGHGYTF.

The V call is TRBV28, the J call TRBJ2-2, with 8 bases matching TRBD1. The germline V gene encodes CDR1 MDHEN and CDR2 SYDVKM. CDR3 length equals 17 residues. With V trimmed by 3 bases and J by 3 bases, 9 bases remained unmatched. CDR3 residues: CASSFSEDRVYTGELFF. In DNA form, the CDR3 reads TGTGCCAGCAGTTTCTCCGAGGACAGGGTCTACACCGGGGAGCTGTTTTTT. The full variable domain, its missing parts supplied by reference TRBV28 and TRBJ2-2, is DVKVTQSSRYLVKRTGEKVFLECVQDMDHENMFWYRQDPGLGLRLIYFSYDVKMKEKGDIPEGYSVSREKKERFSLILESASTNQTSMYLCASSFSEDRVYTGELFFGEGSRLTVL.

This clone was observed once. This chain connects TRBV2 to TRBJ2-1, with 13 positions matching TRBD2. This CDR3 contains 15 residues. The germline V gene encodes CDR1 SNHLY and CDR2 FYNNEI. Germline trimming cut 9 bases from V and 9 bases from J; bases unmatched to any gene: 11. In nucleotides, the CDR3 is TGTGCCAGTGGACCACTAGCGGGGGGGCGTGGTGAGCAGTTCTTC. This codes for CASGPLAGGRGEQFF. The complete variable domain, with remaining parts taken from reference TRBV2 and TRBJ2-1, reads EPEVTQTPSHQVTQMGQEVILRCVPISNHLYFYWYRQILGQKVEFLVSFYNNEISEKSEIFDDQFSVERPDGSNFTLKIRSTKLEDSAMYFCASGPLAGGRGEQFFGPGTRLTVL.

V usage is TRBV19 and J usage is TRBJ1-1; perhaps TRBD1 as D (5 bases). The germline gives CDR1 LNHDA, CDR2 SQIVND (reference sequence). Trimming cost V 3 bases and J 4 bases, with 9 bases left between them. This CDR3 is built from 13 residues. The CDR3: CASSIRGFTEAFF. The DNA for the CDR3 is TGTGCCAGTAGTATCCGGGGGTTCACTGAAGCTTTCTTT.

The chain combines TRBV5-6 with TRBJ2-1; 7 bases align to TRBD2. V shed 3 bases and J 4 bases; nucleotides not matched to a gene: 7. From germline, CDR1 is SGHDT and CDR2 YYEEEE. CDR3 length equals 15 residues. Here the CDR3 DNA reads TGTGCCAGCAGCTCTGGACTAGATAGGTACAATGAGCAGTTCTTC. Translated: CASSSGLDRYNEQFF.

A single count supports this clone. This chain links TRBV9 with TRBJ2-7; 10 bases match TRBD2. Trimming at V came to 4 bases and at J to 7 bases, leaving 14 bases not matched to a gene. The CDR3 covers 16 residues. The germline CDR1 and CDR2 sequences are SGDLS and YYNGEE. The CDR3 sequence is CASSPRLAGFSGEQYF. Here the CDR3 DNA reads TGTGCCAGCAGCCCCCGACTAGCGGGCTTCTCTGGGGAGCAGTACTTC.